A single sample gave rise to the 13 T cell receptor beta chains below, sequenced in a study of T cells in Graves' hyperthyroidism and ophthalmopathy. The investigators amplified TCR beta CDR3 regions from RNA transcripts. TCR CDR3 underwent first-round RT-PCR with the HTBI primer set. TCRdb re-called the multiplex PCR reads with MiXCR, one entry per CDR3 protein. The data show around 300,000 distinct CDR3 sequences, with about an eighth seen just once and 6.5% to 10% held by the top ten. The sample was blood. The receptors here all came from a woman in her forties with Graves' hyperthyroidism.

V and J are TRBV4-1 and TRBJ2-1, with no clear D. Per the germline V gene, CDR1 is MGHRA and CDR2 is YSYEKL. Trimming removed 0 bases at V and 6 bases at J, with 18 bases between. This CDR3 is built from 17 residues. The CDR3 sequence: CASSQDRLRKLVNEQFF. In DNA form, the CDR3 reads TGCGCCAGCAGCCAAGATAGGCTGAGAAAGCTGGTCAATGAGCAGTTCTTC.

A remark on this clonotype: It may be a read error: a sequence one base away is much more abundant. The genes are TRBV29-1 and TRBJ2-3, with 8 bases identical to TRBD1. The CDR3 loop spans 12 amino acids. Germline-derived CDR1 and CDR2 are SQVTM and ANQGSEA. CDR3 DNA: TGCGGCGGTGGGACAGGATTGGATACGCAGTATTTT. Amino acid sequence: CGGGTGLDTQYF.

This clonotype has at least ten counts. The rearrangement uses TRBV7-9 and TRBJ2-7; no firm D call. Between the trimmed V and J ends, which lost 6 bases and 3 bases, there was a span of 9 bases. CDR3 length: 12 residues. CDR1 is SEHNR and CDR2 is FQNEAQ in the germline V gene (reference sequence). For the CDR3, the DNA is TGTGCCAGCAGTCCACGAGGCTACGAGCAGTACTTC. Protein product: CASSPRGYEQYF.

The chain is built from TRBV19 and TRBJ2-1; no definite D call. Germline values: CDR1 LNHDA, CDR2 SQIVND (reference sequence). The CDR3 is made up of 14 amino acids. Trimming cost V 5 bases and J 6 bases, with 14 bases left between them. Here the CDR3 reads CASSLGSHSNEQFF. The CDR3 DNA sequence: TGTGCCAGTAGTCTGGGCTCCCACAGCAATGAGCAGTTCTTC.

The CDR3 nucleotides are TGTGCCAGCTATGTAGGGGGACCCGGAAACACCATATATTTT. Translation: CASYVGGPGNTIYF. The chain recombines TRBV2 with TRBJ1-3; a possible D gene is TRBD1 (6 bases). The CDR3 spans 14 residues. Trimming removed 8 bases from V and 4 bases from J, with 15 bases in between. The germline V gene encodes CDR1 SNHLY and CDR2 FYNNEI.

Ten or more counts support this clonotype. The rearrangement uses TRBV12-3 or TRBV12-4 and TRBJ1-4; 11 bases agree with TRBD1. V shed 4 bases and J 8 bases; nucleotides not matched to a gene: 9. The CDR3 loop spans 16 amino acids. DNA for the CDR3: TGTGCCAGCAGTTCCTCCGGGACAGGGGGTTGGGAAAAACTGTTTTTT. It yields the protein CASSSSGTGGWEKLFF.

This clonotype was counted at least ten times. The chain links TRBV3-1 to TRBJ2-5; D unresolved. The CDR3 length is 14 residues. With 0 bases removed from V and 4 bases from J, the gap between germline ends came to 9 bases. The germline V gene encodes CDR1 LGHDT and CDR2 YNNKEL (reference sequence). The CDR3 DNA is TGTGCCAGCAGCCAAGATGGCAGGCGAGAGACCCAGTACTTC. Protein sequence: CASSQDGRRETQYF.

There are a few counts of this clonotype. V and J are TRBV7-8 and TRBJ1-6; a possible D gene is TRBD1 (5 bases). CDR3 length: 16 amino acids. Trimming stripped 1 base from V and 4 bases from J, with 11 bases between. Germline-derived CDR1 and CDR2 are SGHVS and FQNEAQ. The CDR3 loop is CASSLDWRQYNSPLHF. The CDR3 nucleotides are TGTGCCAGCAGCTTAGATTGGCGACAGTATAATTCACCCCTCCACTTT. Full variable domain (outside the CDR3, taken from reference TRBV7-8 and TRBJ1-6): GAGVSQSPRYKVAKRGQDVALRCDPISGHVSLFWYQQALGQGPEFLTYFQNEAQLDKSGLPSDRFFAERPEGSVSTLKIQRTQQEDSAVYLCASSLDWRQYNSPLHFGNGTRLTVT.

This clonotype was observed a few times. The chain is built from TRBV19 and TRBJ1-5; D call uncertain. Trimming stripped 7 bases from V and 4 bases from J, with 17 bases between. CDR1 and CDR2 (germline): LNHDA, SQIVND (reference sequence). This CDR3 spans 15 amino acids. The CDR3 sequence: CASKENPTLNQPQHF. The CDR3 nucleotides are TGTGCCAGTAAAGAAAATCCCACCCTAAATCAGCCCCAGCATTTT.

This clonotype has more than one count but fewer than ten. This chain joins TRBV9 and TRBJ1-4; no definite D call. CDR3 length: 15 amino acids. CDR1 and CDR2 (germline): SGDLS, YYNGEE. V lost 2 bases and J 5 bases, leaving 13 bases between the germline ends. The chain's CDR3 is CASSVGRALNEKLFF. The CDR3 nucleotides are TGTGCCAGCAGCGTTGGGCGGGCTCTAAATGAAAAACTGTTTTTT. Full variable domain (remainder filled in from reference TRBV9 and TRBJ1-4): DSGVTQTPKHLITATGQRVTLRCSPRSGDLSVYWYQQSLDQGLQFLIQYYNGEERAKGNILERFSAQQFPDLHSELNLSSLELGDSALYFCASSVGRALNEKLFFGSGTQLSVL.

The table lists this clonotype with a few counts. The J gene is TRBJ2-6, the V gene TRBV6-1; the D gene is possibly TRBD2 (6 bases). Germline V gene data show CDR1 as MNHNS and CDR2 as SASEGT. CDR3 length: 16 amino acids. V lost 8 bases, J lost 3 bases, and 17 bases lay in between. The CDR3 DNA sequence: TGTGCCAGCGGTAGCGGAGGGGTCGGTGGGGCCAACGTCCTGACTTTC. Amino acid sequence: CASGSGGVGGANVLTF.

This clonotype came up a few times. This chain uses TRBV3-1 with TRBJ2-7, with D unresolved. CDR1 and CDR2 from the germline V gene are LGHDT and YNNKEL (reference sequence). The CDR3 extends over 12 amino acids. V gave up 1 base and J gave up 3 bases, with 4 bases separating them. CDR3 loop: CASSQVGYEQYF. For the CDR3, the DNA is TGTGCCAGCAGCCAAGTCGGCTACGAGCAGTACTTC.

The CDR3 here is CASSPLDRAANYGYTF. The CDR3 nucleotides are TGTGCCAGCAGCCCACTCGACAGGGCCGCTAACTATGGCTACACCTTC. The chain joins TRBV3-1 to TRBJ1-2; 7 nucleotides line up with TRBD1. CDR3 length: 16 residues. Looked up from germline, CDR1 is LGHDT and CDR2 is YNNKEL (reference sequence). The V gene end was trimmed by 4 bases and the J gene end by 0 bases; junction bases not matched to a gene: 8.